This T cell receptor (beta chain) emerged from a study of spatial heterogeneity in lung cancer. About the research overall: Beta-chain sequences were consistently detected more often than alpha-chain sequences.

Time point defined: blood at routine non-recurrence follow-up after resection. No cells were sorted before sequencing. The whole RNA sequenced was extracted from tumor, nontumor lung or frozen PBMC. Single TCR cDNA molecules each had their own unique molecular identifier. TCRdb called the 5' RACE reads again in MiXCR, with one record for every CDR3 protein. The sample shows 15,000 to 20,000 distinct CDR3 sequences, 9.2% of them seen only once. Overall study findings and caveats: At tumor resection, ubiquitous expanded TCRs were detected in blood more often than later.

In regard to this clonotype: As yet, its antigen is unknown.

The receptor comes from a male donor with early-stage non-small cell lung cancer. The sequencing here drew on PBMCs, taken at follow-up.

CDR3 DNA sequence: TGCAGCGTTGAAGGACCCGGGGGGGCCTACGAGCAGTACTTC. Amino acids: CSVEGPGGAYEQYF. The genes are TRBV29-1 and TRBJ2-7; 8 positions match TRBD2. V lost 1 base and J lost 2; bases outside the gene matches: 4. Germline values: CDR1 SQVTM, CDR2 ANQGSEA. The CDR3 has 14 residues.